The TCR beta chain under discussion was sequenced for a study of shared clonotypes between healthy human individuals. At the level of the study: Per donor, three plates held CD4 naive cells, three held CD4 memory, two held CD8 naive and one held CD8 memory.

Measured with immunoSEQ multiplex PCR; TCRdb has only the in-frame clones, and not every one. This table has millions of clones, roughly 95% appearing once. With respect to this clone: Antigen unknown.

CD45RO-negative cells were positively selected for CCR7, leaving out terminally differentiated effector memory CD45RA+ cells. Within Nashville, Tennessee resided all donors, each a Caucasian adult. The study's findings and limits: Donor clonotype sharing was expected to depend on sequencing depth.

The trim removed 4 bases at V and 6 bases at J, leaving 4 bases unmatched. CDR3 size: 14 residues. Germline V gene data show CDR1 as MDHEN and CDR2 as SYDVKM. The TCR was taken from a man aged 18 to 29 in good health. Sequences were obtained from naive CD8+ T cells sorted from blood. The rearrangement joins TRBV28 to TRBJ1-5, with 9 bases matching TRBD1. The CDR3 reads CASSSGQGRQPQHF. The CDR3 coding sequence is TGTGCCAGCAGTTCAGGACAGGGGCGTCAGCCCCAGCATTTT.